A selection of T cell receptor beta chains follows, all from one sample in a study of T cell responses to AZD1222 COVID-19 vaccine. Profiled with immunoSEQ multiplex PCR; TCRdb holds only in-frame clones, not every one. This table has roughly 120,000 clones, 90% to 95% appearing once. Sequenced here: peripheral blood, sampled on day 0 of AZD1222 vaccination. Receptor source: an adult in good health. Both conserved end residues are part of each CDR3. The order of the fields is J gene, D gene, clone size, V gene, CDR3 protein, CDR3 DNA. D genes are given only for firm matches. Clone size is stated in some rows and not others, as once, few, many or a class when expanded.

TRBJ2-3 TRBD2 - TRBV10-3 CAISGTSGTDTQYF TGTGCCATCAGTGGGACTAGTGGCACAGATACGCAGTATTTT
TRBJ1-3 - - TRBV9 CASSVGIGNYGPLNSGNTIYF TGTGCCAGCAGCGTAGGAATCGGAAATTACGGACCGCTGAATTCTGGAAACACCATATATTTT
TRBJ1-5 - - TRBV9 CASSVGEGGQPQHF TGTGCCAGCAGCGTAGGAGAAGGGGGACAGCCCCAGCATTTT
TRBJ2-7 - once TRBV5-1 CASSFWGNYEQYF TGCGCCAGCAGCTTCTGGGGAAACTACGAGCAGTACTTC
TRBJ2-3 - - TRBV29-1 CTAGPLFTDTQYF TGCACCGCCGGTCCTCTTTTCACAGATACGCAGTATTTT
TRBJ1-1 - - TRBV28 CASSLFPPSGEMNTEAFF TGTGCCAGCAGTTTGTTCCCACCCTCGGGTGAAATGAACACTGAAGCTTTCTTT
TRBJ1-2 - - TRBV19 CASREGIISGGYTF TGTGCCAGTAGAGAGGGAATTATTAGTGGCGGCTACACCTTC
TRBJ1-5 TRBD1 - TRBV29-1 CSVAGTANQPQHF TGCAGCGTTGCTGGGACAGCCAATCAGCCCCAGCATTTT
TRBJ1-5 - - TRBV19 CASRRGTYQPQHF TGTGCCAGTAGACGTGGTACCTATCAGCCCCAGCATTTT
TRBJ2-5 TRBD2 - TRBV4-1 CASSQKGLGETQYF TGCGCCAGCAGCCAAAAGGGACTAGGAGAGACCCAGTACTTC
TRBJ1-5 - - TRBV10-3 CAISEVGDQPQHF TGTGCCATCAGTGAGGTAGGGGATCAGCCCCAGCATTTT
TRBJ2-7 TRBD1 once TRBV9 CASSAQGTGGYEQYF TGTGCCAGCAGCGCCCAAGGGACAGGGGGCTACGAGCAGTACTTC
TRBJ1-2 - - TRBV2 CARGRSGYGYTF TGTGCCAGGGGGAGGTCCGGCTATGGCTACACCTTC
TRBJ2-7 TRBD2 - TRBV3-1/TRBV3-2 CASSQGGSGTYEQYF TGTGCCAGCAGCCAAGGGGGGAGCGGGACCTACGAGCAGTACTTC
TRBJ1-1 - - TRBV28 CASSFTQVDTEAFF TGTGCCAGCAGTTTTACGCAGGTTGACACTGAAGCTTTCTTT
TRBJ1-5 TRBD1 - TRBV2 CACRDRGNQPQHF TGTGCCTGCCGGGACAGGGGCAATCAGCCCCAGCATTTT
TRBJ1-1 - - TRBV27 CASSPQGGDTEAFF TGTGCCAGCAGTCCCCAGGGTGGAGACACTGAAGCTTTCTTT
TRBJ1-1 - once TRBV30 CAWRQYTPGTEAFF TGTGCCTGGAGACAGTATACCCCGGGGACTGAAGCTTTCTTT
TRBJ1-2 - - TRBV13 CASSRGTVEGYTF TGTGCCAGCAGCCGCGGGACCGTTGAAGGCTACACCTTC
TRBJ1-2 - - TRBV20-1 CSLRVDYGYTF TGCAGCCTCAGGGTCGACTATGGCTACACCTTC
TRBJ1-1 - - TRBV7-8 CASSSRAFF TGTGCCAGCAGCTCTAGGGCTTTCTTT